Following are 13 T cell receptor beta chains from one sample sequenced in a study of blood T cell repertoires in COVID-19. The data were produced by immunoSEQ multiplex PCR, yet TCRdb's version contains in-frame clones alone and is incomplete. Of 200,000 or so clones listed, approximately 89% are singletons. The material sequenced was PBMCs or T cells enriched from blood (not recorded which). The receptors derive from a middle-aged woman with acute COVID-19.

This sequence joins TRBV5-6 and TRBJ1-5; TRBD1 agrees at 9 bases. CDR3 length: 16 amino acids. Losses at the gene ends were 0 bases for V and 4 bases for J; bases not matched to a gene: 5. Germline values: CDR1 SGHDT, CDR2 YYEEEE. The CDR3 loop reads CASSLGVGQGNQPQHF. The CDR3 DNA sequence: TGTGCCAGCAGCTTGGGGGTGGGACAGGGTAATCAGCCCCAGCATTTT.

The chain combines TRBV5-1 with TRBJ2-5; D not certain. The CDR3 runs 13 residues. V was shortened by 0 bases and J by 3 bases, with 6 bases between the two germline ends. Germline V gene data show CDR1 as SGHRS and CDR2 as YFSETQ. This CDR3 is CASSLGGKETQYF. In nucleotides, the CDR3 is TGCGCCAGCAGCTTGGGAGGAAAAGAGACCCAGTACTTC.

In this sample, this clone turned up once. This sequence joins TRBV10-2 and TRBJ2-5; the D is unclear. Germline CDR1 reads WSHSY; CDR2 reads SAAADI. The V end was cut by 7 bases, the J end by 2 bases, with 11 bases between. The CDR3 runs 13 residues. This CDR3 is CASIDHRQETQYF. CDR3 nucleotides: TGCGCCAGCATCGATCACAGACAAGAGACCCAGTACTTC.

The chain uses TRBV4-1 and TRBJ1-1; 7 bases align to TRBD1. Trimming took 3 bases from V and 3 from J; bases not matched to a gene: 13. CDR1 is MGHRA, CDR2 YSYEKL, per germline. This CDR3 contains 17 residues. Written as DNA, the CDR3 is TGCGCCAGCAGCCACAGTAAGCTAAGGGGGCTGTACACTGAAGCTTTCTTT. Its translation: CASSHSKLRGLYTEAFF.

The chain employs TRBV5-1 and TRBJ2-5, with D possibly matching TRBD1 (5 bases). Germline CDR1 SGHRS, CDR2 YFSETQ. V was pared by 4 bases and J by 5 bases, with 15 bases between. The CDR3 sequence is 14 residues long. The CDR3 spells CASSPQGFGETQYF. The CDR3 bases are TGCGCCAGCAGCCCCCAGGGCTTTGGGGAGACCCAGTACTTC.

This chain connects TRBV3-1 (or the pseudogene TRBV3-2) to TRBJ2-4; TRBD1 might be the D (6 bases). V lost 10 bases and J lost 0, with 34 bases in between. The CDR3 totals 21 residues. CDR1 is LGHDT, CDR2 YNNKEL, per germline (reference sequence). CDR3 protein: CATKTLLRQAKELLAKNIQYF. The CDR3, as DNA: TGTGCCACCAAAACCTTGCTGAGACAGGCCAAGGAATTACTAGCCAAAAACATTCAGTACTTC.

V and J are TRBV7-2 and TRBJ1-6, with a tentative D call TRBD1 (6 bases). V lost 5 bases, J lost 8 bases, and 22 bases lay in between. CDR3 length: 17 amino acids. Germline-derived CDR1 and CDR2 are SGHTA and FQGNSA. CDR3 protein: CASSIDEWQGKHSPLHF. CDR3 coding DNA: TGTGCCAGCAGCATAGACGAGTGGCAGGGGAAGCATTCACCCCTCCACTTT.

The rearrangement joins TRBV10-3 to TRBJ1-3; D might be TRBD1 (6 bases). V dropped 4 bases and J dropped 6 bases, with 22 bases sitting between them. Germline V gene sequence: CDR1 ENHRY, CDR2 SYGVKD. The CDR3 consists of 17 residues. The CDR3 DNA sequence: TGTGCCATCAGTGGTCGGCCTCGCGGGGGCTTAGAAAACACCATATATTTT. This sequence encodes CAISGRPRGGLENTIYF.

The chain carries TRBV25-1 and TRBJ1-1; D call uncertain. This CDR3 contains 11 residues. V dropped 7 bases and J dropped 4 bases, with 7 bases sitting between them. Germline V lookup: CDR1 MGHDK, CDR2 SYGVNS. The CDR3 here is CASKSLTEAFF. The CDR3 nucleotides read TGTGCCAGCAAATCCCTCACTGAAGCTTTCTTT.

The CDR3: CASSQAGTGVSGANVLTF. Here the CDR3 DNA reads TGCGCCAGCAGCCAAGCCGGGACAGGGGTCTCTGGGGCCAACGTCCTGACTTTC. This chain joins TRBV4-3 and TRBJ2-6; 10 bases are shared with TRBD1. Per the germline V gene, CDR1 is LGHNA and CDR2 is YSLEER. Trimming removed 1 base from V and 0 bases from J; junction bases left unmatched: 3. The CDR3 is 18 amino acids.

The CDR3: CASDRRRTGNTIYF. The CDR3 region has the DNA TGTGCTAGTGACCGCCGGAGAACTGGAAACACCATATATTTT. The chain joins TRBV12-5 to TRBJ1-3; D is uncertain. There are 14 residues in the CDR3. Per germline, CDR1 LGHNT and CDR2 FRNRAP. Trimming cost V 7 bases and J 2 bases, with 12 bases left between them. Full variable domain (remainder filled in from reference TRBV12-5 and TRBJ1-3): DARVTQTPRHKVTEMGQEVTMRCQPILGHNTVFWYRQTMMQGLELLAYFRNRAPLDDSGMPKDRFSAEMPDATLATLKIQPSEPRDSAVYFCASDRRRTGNTIYFGEGSWLTVV.

This clone has just a few counts. The V and J genes are TRBV27 and TRBJ2-7; maybe TRBD1 (5 bases). CDR1 is MNHEY, CDR2 SMNVEV, per germline (reference sequence). The CDR3 covers 13 residues. V lost 3 bases and J lost 4, with 10 bases in between. The CDR3 DNA is TGTGCCAGCAGTTTTGGGGCAAGATACGAGCAGTACTTC. Encoded protein: CASSFGARYEQYF.

This chain uses TRBV7-6 with TRBJ2-7; possibly TRBD2 for D (5 bases). V shed 3 bases and J shed 5 bases, with 11 bases lying between them. Germline V gene data show CDR1 as SGHVS and CDR2 as FNYEAQ. The CDR3 totals 13 residues. CDR3 DNA sequence: TGTGCCAGCAGCTTGAGTTTCGGGGACGAGCAGTACTTC. Its translation is CASSLSFGDEQYF.